A selection of T cell receptor beta chains follows, all from one sample in a study of cytomegalovirus exposure and HLA in healthy donors. The protocol was immunoSEQ multiplex PCR, while the TCRdb copy is restricted to in-frame clones and leaves out a portion. Of about 140,000 clones listed, around 63% are singletons. The sequenced sample consisted of PBMCs. The receptors were gathered from a human donor in good health. Each CDR3 is given with its conserved first and last residue. D genes are given only for firm matches. Only some rows state a clone size, as once, few, many or a class for expanded clones.

v_gene: TRBV5-1
len: 13
j_gene: TRBJ1-1
abundance: .
d_gene: .
CDR3nt: TGCGCCAGCAGCCTAACAGGGAACACTGAAGCTTTCTTT
CDR3aa: CASSLTGNTEAFF

v_gene: TRBV5-6
len: 18
j_gene: TRBJ2-3
abundance: .
d_gene: TRBD1
CDR3nt: TGTGCCAGCAGCGGAGGGCCCGGGACAGGGGGCCCCCCAGATACGCAGTATTTT
CDR3aa: CASSGGPGTGGPPDTQYF

v_gene: TRBV18
len: 13
j_gene: TRBJ2-3
abundance: .
d_gene: .
CDR3nt: TGTGCCAGCTCACCAGAGGTTGCAGATACGCAGTATTTT
CDR3aa: CASSPEVADTQYF

v_gene: TRBV9
len: 15
j_gene: TRBJ2-1
abundance: .
d_gene: TRBD2
CDR3nt: TGTGCCAGCAGCGTACCGGGAGGCCCCTACAATGAGCAGTTCTTC
CDR3aa: CASSVPGGPYNEQFF

v_gene: TRBV2
len: 13
j_gene: TRBJ2-1
abundance: few
d_gene: TRBD2
CDR3nt: TGTGCCAGCACTAGCGGGGACGACAATGAGCAGTTCTTC
CDR3aa: CASTSGDDNEQFF

v_gene: TRBV6-5
len: 15
j_gene: TRBJ2-1
abundance: .
d_gene: .
CDR3nt: TGTGCCAGTCCCGGTTACCCTGGACAATTCAATGAGCAGTTCTTC
CDR3aa: CASPGYPGQFNEQFF

v_gene: TRBV18
len: 13
j_gene: TRBJ1-5
abundance: .
d_gene: .
CDR3nt: TGTGCCAGCTCACCCTCAGGGTTTCAGCCCCAGCATTTT
CDR3aa: CASSPSGFQPQHF

v_gene: TRBV10-3
len: 16
j_gene: TRBJ2-1
abundance: few
d_gene: .
CDR3nt: TGTGCCATCAGTGATCTGGGGGAGGCTTCGGGTAATGAGCAGTTCTTC
CDR3aa: CAISDLGEASGNEQFF

v_gene: TRBV7-9
len: 14
j_gene: TRBJ2-7
abundance: .
d_gene: TRBD1
CDR3nt: TGTGCCAGCAGCCCAGGGACAGGGGCCTACGAGCAGTACTTC
CDR3aa: CASSPGTGAYEQYF

v_gene: TRBV19
len: 16
j_gene: TRBJ2-1
abundance: .
d_gene: TRBD2
CDR3nt: TGTGCCAGTACCCCGGGACTAGCGGGAGGGCCTAGCGAGCAGTTCTTC
CDR3aa: CASTPGLAGGPSEQFF

v_gene: TRBV9
len: 15
j_gene: TRBJ2-1
abundance: .
d_gene: .
CDR3nt: TGTGCCAGCAGCGTAGCAAGCGGACCCTACAATGAGCAGTTCTTC
CDR3aa: CASSVASGPYNEQFF

v_gene: TRBV5-1
len: 15
j_gene: TRBJ2-6
abundance: .
d_gene: TRBD1
CDR3nt: TGCGCCAGCACCCCGACAGGGTCTGGGGCCAACGTCCTGACTTTC
CDR3aa: CASTPTGSGANVLTF

v_gene: TRBV7-9
len: 14
j_gene: TRBJ2-3
abundance: .
d_gene: TRBD2
CDR3nt: TGTGCCAGCAGCGTCGGGAGGAGCACAGATACGCAGTATTTT
CDR3aa: CASSVGRSTDTQYF

v_gene: TRBV20-1
len: 11
j_gene: TRBJ2-7
abundance: .
d_gene: .
CDR3nt: TGCAGTGCTCCCCTAGTCTACGAGCAGTACTTC
CDR3aa: CSAPLVYEQYF

v_gene: TRBV9
len: 13
j_gene: TRBJ2-7
abundance: .
d_gene: .
CDR3nt: TGTGCCAGCAGCGTACTGGGTTGGGGCAGGCAGTACTTC
CDR3aa: CASSVLGWGRQYF

v_gene: TRBV19
len: 16
j_gene: TRBJ2-1
abundance: .
d_gene: .
CDR3nt: TGTGCCACCAAACTATCCCCGGTAAGCTCCTACAATGAGCAGTTCTTC
CDR3aa: CATKLSPVSSYNEQFF

v_gene: TRBV11-2
len: 15
j_gene: TRBJ2-1
abundance: .
d_gene: .
CDR3nt: TGTGCCAGCAGCTTAGTGAATAGCCAGGGAAATGAGCAGTTCTTC
CDR3aa: CASSLVNSQGNEQFF

v_gene: TRBV10-3
len: 12
j_gene: TRBJ2-1
abundance: .
d_gene: TRBD1
CDR3nt: TGTGCCATCAGGGACAGGGTTCATGAGCAGTTCTTC
CDR3aa: CAIRDRVHEQFF

v_gene: TRBV18
len: 15
j_gene: TRBJ2-5
abundance: .
d_gene: .
CDR3nt: TGTGCCAGCTCACCTCTAGCGTCAGGAGGGGAGACCCAGTACTTC
CDR3aa: CASSPLASGGETQYF

v_gene: TRBV28
len: 14
j_gene: TRBJ2-5
abundance: .
d_gene: .
CDR3nt: TGTGCCAGCAGTTTAGCTCACTCCCCGGAGACCCAGTACTTC
CDR3aa: CASSLAHSPETQYF

v_gene: TRBV7-2
len: 13
j_gene: TRBJ2-5
abundance: .
d_gene: .
CDR3nt: TGTGCCAGCGGAATGGGCAGCGGAGGGACCCAGTACTTC
CDR3aa: CASGMGSGGTQYF

v_gene: TRBV6-5
len: 15
j_gene: TRBJ2-7
abundance: .
d_gene: .
CDR3nt: TGTGCCAGCAGTTACTCGGCCCAGGGCGCCTACGAGCAGTACTTC
CDR3aa: CASSYSAQGAYEQYF

v_gene: TRBV28
len: 15
j_gene: TRBJ2-7
abundance: .
d_gene: TRBD2
CDR3nt: TGTGCCAGCAGCACACTAGCGGGATACTCCTACGAGCAGTACTTC
CDR3aa: CASSTLAGYSYEQYF

v_gene: TRBV7-9
len: 16
j_gene: TRBJ2-2
abundance: .
d_gene: TRBD2
CDR3nt: TGTGCCAGCAGCGGATTCCGGGACTACAACACCGGGGAGCTGTTTTTT
CDR3aa: CASSGFRDYNTGELFF

v_gene: TRBV2
len: 13
j_gene: TRBJ2-7
abundance: .
d_gene: .
CDR3nt: TGTGCCAGCAGTGTTAACAGGGATTTGGAGCAGTACTTC
CDR3aa: CASSVNRDLEQYF

v_gene: TRBV29-1
len: 14
j_gene: TRBJ2-4
abundance: once
d_gene: .
CDR3nt: TGCAGCGGCAGGGGGGCGGGACTAGGGAACATTCAGTACTTC
CDR3aa: CSGRGAGLGNIQYF

v_gene: TRBV7-9
len: 11
j_gene: TRBJ2-3
abundance: .
d_gene: .
CDR3nt: TGTGCCAGCAGCCCTACAGATACGCAGTATTTT
CDR3aa: CASSPTDTQYF

v_gene: TRBV19
len: 16
j_gene: TRBJ1-3
abundance: .
d_gene: TRBD1
CDR3nt: TGTGCCAGTAGTATGAGACAGGGCCCCTCTGGAAACACCATATATTTT
CDR3aa: CASSMRQGPSGNTIYF

v_gene: TRBV11-3
len: 11
j_gene: TRBJ2-7
abundance: .
d_gene: .
CDR3nt: TGTGCCAGCAGCCTTCGCTACGAGCAGTACTTC
CDR3aa: CASSLRYEQYF

v_gene: TRBV28
len: 14
j_gene: TRBJ2-6
abundance: .
d_gene: .
CDR3nt: TGTGCCAGCAGTTCCCCCACAGGGGCCAACGTCCTGACTTTC
CDR3aa: CASSSPTGANVLTF

v_gene: TRBV9
len: 18
j_gene: TRBJ2-3
abundance: .
d_gene: .
CDR3nt: TGTGCCAGCAGCGTAGCCGGAGCGGCCCTCCCCGGGGCAGATACGCAGTATTTT
CDR3aa: CASSVAGAALPGADTQYF

v_gene: TRBV10-3
len: 15
j_gene: TRBJ2-3
abundance: .
d_gene: TRBD2
CDR3nt: TGTGCCATCACCCTAGGGACTAGACGCACAGATACGCAGTATTTT
CDR3aa: CAITLGTRRTDTQYF

v_gene: TRBV7-9
len: 18
j_gene: TRBJ1-1
abundance: .
d_gene: .
CDR3nt: TGTGCCAGCAGCTTAAAGGGGAGGAGTGCTACCATGAACACTGAAGCTTTCTTT
CDR3aa: CASSLKGRSATMNTEAFF

v_gene: TRBV5-6
len: 14
j_gene: TRBJ1-3
abundance: .
d_gene: .
CDR3nt: TGTGCCAGCAGCTCCTTACGGGGTAGAGACACCATATATTTT
CDR3aa: CASSSLRGRDTIYF

v_gene: TRBV18
len: 16
j_gene: TRBJ2-7
abundance: few
d_gene: TRBD1
CDR3nt: TGTGCCAGCTCAGGGGACCAGGGGGCTGGCTCCTACGAGCAGTACTTC
CDR3aa: CASSGDQGAGSYEQYF

v_gene: TRBV18
len: 14
j_gene: TRBJ2-5
abundance: .
d_gene: TRBD1
CDR3nt: TGTGCCAGCTCACAATCAAACAGGGGAGAGACCCAGTACTTC
CDR3aa: CASSQSNRGETQYF

v_gene: TRBV9
len: 15
j_gene: TRBJ1-5
abundance: .
d_gene: .
CDR3nt: TGTGCCAGCAGCGTAGCAGGGTATAGCAATCAGCCCCAGCATTTT
CDR3aa: CASSVAGYSNQPQHF

v_gene: TRBV10-2
len: 12
j_gene: TRBJ2-3
abundance: few
d_gene: .
CDR3nt: TGCGCCAGCAGTGAGTTGGAGGGGCCGCAGTATTTT
CDR3aa: CASSELEGPQYF

v_gene: TRBV28
len: 16
j_gene: TRBJ1-5
abundance: .
d_gene: TRBD1
CDR3nt: TGTGCCAGCAGACCGACCCCAGGGGGAGGCAATCAGCCCCAGCATTTT
CDR3aa: CASRPTPGGGNQPQHF

v_gene: TRBV5-1
len: 14
j_gene: TRBJ1-1
abundance: .
d_gene: TRBD1
CDR3nt: TGCGCCAGCAGCTTTTCCCAGGGGGACACTGAAGCTTTCTTT
CDR3aa: CASSFSQGDTEAFF

v_gene: TRBV7-8
len: 17
j_gene: TRBJ2-3
abundance: .
d_gene: TRBD2
CDR3nt: TGTGCCAGCAGCTTGCGTGGACTAGCGGGGACCACAGATACGCAGTATTTT
CDR3aa: CASSLRGLAGTTDTQYF

v_gene: TRBV18
len: 13
j_gene: TRBJ2-7
abundance: .
d_gene: TRBD2
CDR3nt: TGTGCCAGCTCACCAAGGACTAGCGACGAGCAGTACTTC
CDR3aa: CASSPRTSDEQYF

v_gene: TRBV2
len: 14
j_gene: TRBJ2-3
abundance: .
d_gene: .
CDR3nt: TGTGCCAGCAGGACTTCTAGCGGACAGGATACGCAGTATTTT
CDR3aa: CASRTSSGQDTQYF

v_gene: TRBV5-6
len: 16
j_gene: TRBJ1-4
abundance: .
d_gene: TRBD1
CDR3nt: TGTGCCAGCAGCTTGACCCTGGACAGGAGTAATGAAAAACTGTTTTTT
CDR3aa: CASSLTLDRSNEKLFF

v_gene: TRBV11-2
len: 13
j_gene: TRBJ2-1
abundance: .
d_gene: .
CDR3nt: TGTGCCAGCAGCTTAGAACTGGACAATGAGCAGTTCTTC
CDR3aa: CASSLELDNEQFF

v_gene: TRBV11-2
len: 16
j_gene: TRBJ2-7
abundance: few
d_gene: TRBD2
CDR3nt: TGTGCCAGCAGCCTAAACCGGCTAGCGGGAGCGGGCGAGCAGTACTTC
CDR3aa: CASSLNRLAGAGEQYF

v_gene: TRBV14
len: 15
j_gene: TRBJ1-5
abundance: .
d_gene: .
CDR3nt: TGTGCCAGCAGCCAAGGAGGCGGCGGGAGTCAGCCCCAGCATTTT
CDR3aa: CASSQGGGGSQPQHF

v_gene: TRBV7-8
len: 15
j_gene: TRBJ2-7
abundance: .
d_gene: .
CDR3nt: TGTGCCAGCAGCTTGGGCGACGCTGGGGCGTACGAGCAGTACTTC
CDR3aa: CASSLGDAGAYEQYF

v_gene: TRBV7-9
len: 16
j_gene: TRBJ1-5
abundance: .
d_gene: .
CDR3nt: TGTGCCAGCAGCTCTCTGGGGGGTTATAGCAATCAGCCCCAGCATTTT
CDR3aa: CASSSLGGYSNQPQHF

v_gene: TRBV28
len: 12
j_gene: TRBJ2-7
abundance: few
d_gene: .
CDR3nt: TGTGCCATAGCCTACTCGGACAGCGAGCAGTACTTC
CDR3aa: CAIAYSDSEQYF

v_gene: TRBV18
len: 14
j_gene: TRBJ2-3
abundance: .
d_gene: .
CDR3nt: TGTGCCAGCTCACCAGTCGGGAGCACAGATACGCAGTATTTT
CDR3aa: CASSPVGSTDTQYF

v_gene: TRBV7-9
len: 13
j_gene: TRBJ2-1
abundance: .
d_gene: .
CDR3nt: TGTGCCAGCAGCCCCACTTCGTTGAATGAGCAGTTCTTC
CDR3aa: CASSPTSLNEQFF

v_gene: TRBV6-1
len: 10
j_gene: TRBJ2-5
abundance: .
d_gene: .
CDR3nt: TGTGCCAGCAGCTTTAAGACCCAGTACTTC
CDR3aa: CASSFKTQYF

v_gene: TRBV5-1
len: 16
j_gene: TRBJ2-1
abundance: few
d_gene: .
CDR3nt: TGCGCCAGCAGCTTGGAATTGGGGGCCTTGCACAATGAGCAGTTCTTC
CDR3aa: CASSLELGALHNEQFF